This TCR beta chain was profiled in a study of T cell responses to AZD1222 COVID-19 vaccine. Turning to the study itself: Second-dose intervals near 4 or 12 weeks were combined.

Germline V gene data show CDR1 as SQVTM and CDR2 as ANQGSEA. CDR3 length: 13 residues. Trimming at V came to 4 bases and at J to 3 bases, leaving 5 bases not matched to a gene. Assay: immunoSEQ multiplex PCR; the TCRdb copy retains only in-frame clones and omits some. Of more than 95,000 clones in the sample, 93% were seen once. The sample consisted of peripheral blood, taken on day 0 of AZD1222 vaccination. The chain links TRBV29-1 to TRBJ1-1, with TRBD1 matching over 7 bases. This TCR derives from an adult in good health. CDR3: CSVVQGGYTEAFF. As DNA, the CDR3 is TGCAGCGTTGTTCAGGGGGGTTACACTGAAGCTTTCTTT. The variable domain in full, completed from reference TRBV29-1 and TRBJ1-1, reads SAVISQKPSRDICQRGTSLTIQCQVDSQVTMMFWYRQQPGQSLTLIATANQGSEATYESGFVIDKFPISRPNLTFSTLTVSNMSPEDSSIYLCSVVQGGYTEAFFGQGTRLTVV.